Presented here are 7 T cell receptor beta chains from one specimen sequenced in a study of regulatory T cells in long-lasting Graves disease. To make TCR beta libraries, researchers used iRepertoire HTBI primers and Arm-PCR of CDR3 regions. A single record per CDR3 protein comes from TCRdb applying MiXCR to the multiplex PCR reads. The sample has 560,000 or so distinct CDR3 sequences, about 15% seen once. Time point meaning: newly diagnosed GD, antithyroid drugs for less than 3 months. RNA from PBMCs was the source of the TCR library. The same specimen was also included in a second study, on T cells in Graves' hyperthyroidism and ophthalmopathy.

The specimen comprised peripheral blood mononuclear cells (PBMCs), sampled at new diagnosis, from a patient treated with antithyroid drugs. The receptors stem from a man younger than 35 with Graves disease.

The CDR3 bases are TGTGCCAGCAGTTACTCGTCCAGGGGAGAGGAAAAACTGTTTTTT. This sequence encodes CASSYSSRGEEKLFF. The rearrangement joins TRBV6-2 or TRBV6-3 to TRBJ1-4; D is perhaps TRBD1 (6 bases). V lost 0 bases to trimming and J lost 8 bases, with 13 bases between them. The CDR3 runs 15 residues. The germline V gene has CDR1 MNHEY and CDR2 SVGEGT.

Ten or more counts support this clonotype. The chain recombines TRBV11-1 with TRBJ2-3; tentative D call: TRBD2 (5 bases). CDR1 is SGHAT and CDR2 is FQDESV in the germline V gene (reference sequence). Trimming took 4 bases from V and 0 from J, leaving 14 bases between them. CDR3 size: 16 residues. The CDR3 DNA reads TGTGCCAGCAGCTCAGGCGAGCGGACTAGCACAGATACGCAGTATTTT. Protein product: CASSSGERTSTDTQYF. The full variable domain, in which reference TRBV11-1 and TRBJ2-3 provide the parts outside the CDR3, is EAEVAQSPRYKITEKSQAVAFWCDPISGHATLYWYRQILGQGPELLVQFQDESVVDDSQLPKDRFSAERLKGVDSTLKIQPAELGDSAMYLCASSSGERTSTDTQYFGPGTRLTVL.

This clonotype was seen a few times. The V and J genes are TRBV6-2 or TRBV6-3 and TRBJ1-5, with 8 nucleotides matching TRBD1. J was trimmed by 16 bases and V by 4 bases; bases with no gene match: 12. The CDR3 is 13 residues long. The germline V gene encodes CDR1 MNHEY and CDR2 SVGEGT. The CDR3 here is CASSSTRQGLAHF. DNA for the CDR3: TGTGCCAGCAGTTCCACGAGACAGGGGCTTGCTCATTTT.

This clonotype came up a few times. V is TRBV5-6 and J is TRBJ1-5, with a weak D call TRBD1 (6 bases). CDR1 is SGHDT and CDR2 is YYEEEE in the germline V gene. V was shortened by 0 bases and J by 6 bases, with 16 bases between the two germline ends. The length of the CDR3 is 16 residues. Here the CDR3 DNA reads TGTGCCAGCAGCTTGGCTGGGTGGAGGGGGAGTCAGCCCCAGCATTTT. This codes for CASSLAGWRGSQPQHF.

CDR3 DNA sequence: TGCGCCAGCAGCCAAGGGGTGGGGACTAGCGGACACGAGCAGTACTTC. Amino acids: CASSQGVGTSGHEQYF. V usage is TRBV4-1 and J usage is TRBJ2-7; 11 bases map to TRBD2. The CDR3 is made up of 16 amino acids. The ends lost 1 base at V and 5 bases at J; junction bases unmatched: 7. Germline loops: CDR1 MGHRA, CDR2 YSYEKL.

In its sample, this clonotype was seen a few times. At one of its ends the junction is not consistent with the germline gene, which may arise from a read error. V and J are TRBV6-1 and TRBJ2-6; D possibly corresponds to TRBD2 (7 bases). Germline V gene data show CDR1 as MNHNS and CDR2 as SASEGT. The CDR3 sequence is 14 residues long. In DNA, the CDR3 is TGTGCCAGCAGAGAAGGGGGGGCCGCCAACGTCCTGACTTTC. It yields the protein CASREGGAANVLTF.

The chain carries TRBV28 and TRBJ2-6, with D perhaps matching TRBD2 (5 bases). V shed 3 bases and J shed 4 bases, with 7 bases lying between them. The CDR3 has 14 residues. The germline V gene encodes CDR1 MDHEN and CDR2 SYDVKM. CDR3 DNA: TGTGCCAGCAGTTTGAGGGCCGGGGCCAACGTCCTGACTTTC. Protein: CASSLRAGANVLTF.